One sample yielded the 17 T cell receptor beta chains listed below, sequenced in a study of T cell repertoires in cytomegalovirus infection. These receptors lack a known antigen. From the reads, TCRdb called clonotypes with MiXCR, one entry per CDR3 protein. The sample yields about 570,000 distinct CDR3 sequences, 40% seen once. The sample was cultured PBMCs, taken from culture after CMV antigen stimulation. Source of these receptors: a human donor in good health (CMV status not recorded). Some clones in this sample may be carry-over from other donors' samples.

The rearrangement links TRBV28 to TRBJ2-3; perhaps TRBD2 as D (6 bases). The CDR3 sequence is 16 residues long. Looked up from germline, CDR1 is MDHEN and CDR2 is SYDVKM. Trimming took off 5 bases at V and 2 bases at J, with 17 bases between the two ends. CDR3 residues: CASSPADADYTDTQYF. The CDR3, as DNA: TGTGCCAGCAGTCCCGCCGATGCGGACTACACAGATACGCAGTATTTT.

The rearrangement uses TRBV6-2 or TRBV6-3 and TRBJ2-7; D is possibly TRBD1 (6 bases). Trimming stripped 5 bases from V and 2 bases from J, with 13 bases between. The CDR3 has 14 residues. The germline gives CDR1 MNHEY, CDR2 SVGEGT. The CDR3 sequence: CASSQSGTTYEQYF. CDR3 nucleotide sequence: TGTGCCAGCAGTCAATCCGGGACAACCTACGAGCAGTACTTC.

This clonotype has more than one count but fewer than ten. CDR3 nucleotides: TGTGCCAGCAGCATACGACTAGCGGGGTCCTACGAGCAGTACTTC. Its translation is CASSIRLAGSYEQYF. This chain links TRBV7-2 with TRBJ2-7; 11 nucleotides align to TRBD2. The CDR3 spans 15 residues. Trimming removed 5 bases from V and 1 base from J; junction bases left unmatched: 4. Germline V gives CDR1 SGHTA, CDR2 FQGNSA.

The chain couples TRBV7-6 to TRBJ2-5; TRBD2 agrees at 8 bases. Per germline, CDR1 SGHVS and CDR2 FNYEAQ. V shed 0 bases and J 5 bases; nucleotides not matched to a gene: 8. The CDR3 consists of 16 residues. As DNA, the CDR3 is TGTGCCAGCAGCTTAGCGCGGGGGGCGGGTCTGGAGACCCAGTACTTC. It is translated as CASSLARGAGLETQYF.

The rearrangement uses TRBV2 and TRBJ1-1; possible D gene TRBD1, 6 bases. This CDR3 contains 12 residues. The V gene lost 7 bases and the J gene lost 2 bases, with 8 bases spanning the gap. The germline gives CDR1 SNHLY, CDR2 FYNNEI. CDR3 sequence: CASKGGNTEAFF. The CDR3 DNA is TGTGCCAGCAAGGGGGGAAACACTGAAGCTTTCTTT.

The chain has TRBV6-1 and TRBJ2-7; TRBD2 matches 9 bases. V gave up 7 bases and J gave up 3 bases; unmatched junction bases: 4. CDR1 and CDR2 (germline): MNHNS, SASEGT. The CDR3 consists of 13 residues. CDR3: CASTDSGGYEQYF. Here the CDR3 DNA reads TGTGCCAGCACGGATAGCGGGGGCTACGAGCAGTACTTC.

The chain joins TRBV20-1 to TRBJ2-3; 14 bases map to TRBD2. The CDR3 spans 16 residues. CDR1 and CDR2 from the germline V gene are DFQATT and SNEGSKA (reference sequence). This chain's CDR3 is CSSGPGLAGAEDTQYF. The DNA for the CDR3 is TGCAGCTCGGGGCCGGGACTAGCGGGGGCGGAAGATACGCAGTATTTT.

This clonotype has ten or more counts. The rearrangement links TRBV7-8 to TRBJ2-7; 7 bases are shared with TRBD2. In germline, CDR1 is SGHVS, CDR2 FQNEAQ. This CDR3 has 15 amino acids. The V segment lost 5 bases and the J segment 4 bases; nucleotides outside the gene matches: 11. The CDR3 DNA reads TGTGCCAGCAGCCCCTGGGGGGGAGGGAATTACGAGCAGTACTTC. Translating gives CASSPWGGGNYEQYF.

This chain joins TRBV6-2 or TRBV6-3 and TRBJ2-4; 8 bases match TRBD2. This CDR3 spans 14 amino acids. The V and J ends lost 5 bases and 6 bases, in that order; junction bases with no gene match: 6. CDR1 is MNHEY, CDR2 SVGEGT, per germline. CDR3 sequence (DNA): TGTGCCAGCAGTCCCGGGAGGGAGACAAACATTCAGTACTTC. Its protein is CASSPGRETNIQYF.

This chain links TRBV15 with TRBJ1-4; D remains ambiguous. Trimming left V 1 base short and J 3 bases short, with 9 bases between. Germline CDR1 reads LNHNV; CDR2 reads YYDKDF (reference sequence). The CDR3 is 15 residues long. In DNA form, the CDR3 reads TGTGCCACCAGCAGAGGGTCGGCGCCTAATGAAAAACTGTTTTTT. Its protein product is CATSRGSAPNEKLFF.

V is TRBV29-1 and J is TRBJ2-7; D might be TRBD2 (7 bases). The germline gives CDR1 SQVTM, CDR2 ANQGSEA. This CDR3 has 15 amino acids. V dropped 4 bases and J dropped 0 bases, with 16 bases sitting between them. CDR3 bases: TGCAGCGTTGTGGGGGGGCAGCAGAGCTCCTACGAGCAGTACTTC. It translates to CSVVGGQQSSYEQYF.

The rearrangement links TRBV24-1 to TRBJ2-3, with D perhaps given as TRBD1 or TRBD2 (5 bases each). The CDR3 loop spans 17 amino acids. Deletions cut 5 bases from V and 0 bases from J, with 17 bases between. CDR1 is KGHDR and CDR2 is SFDVKD in the germline V gene. CDR3 coding DNA: TGTGCCACCAGTGCCTACCCCGGGACGGAGAGCACAGATACGCAGTATTTT. Translating it yields CATSAYPGTESTDTQYF.

At least ten counts were recorded for this clonotype. The J gene is TRBJ1-5, the V gene TRBV3-1, with TRBD1 identical over 7 bases. V lost 3 bases to trimming and J lost 9 bases; unmatched junction nucleotides: 8. Germline lookup yields CDR1 LGHDT and CDR2 YNNKEL (reference sequence). The CDR3 runs 14 residues. CDR3 amino acids: CASSHTGDKGPQHF. The CDR3 DNA reads as TGTGCCAGCAGCCATACAGGGGACAAAGGGCCCCAGCATTTT.

This clonotype was counted a few times. This chain joins TRBV7-9 and TRBJ2-1; no clear D. CDR3 length: 12 amino acids. Germline CDR1 reads SEHNR; CDR2 reads FQNEAQ (reference sequence). V dropped 7 bases and J dropped 9 bases, with 13 bases sitting between them. CDR3 nucleotides: TGTGCCAGCAAACCCCCTCCGCCTGAGCAGTTCTTC. Translating gives CASKPPPPEQFF.

The count of this clonotype is one. The gene calls are TRBV5-4 and TRBJ2-1; TRBD2 aligns across 10 bases. There are 15 residues in the CDR3. After removal of 5 bases from V and 6 bases from J, the junction contained 8 bases not matched to a gene. CDR1 SGHNT and CDR2 YYREEE come from the germline V gene (reference sequence). CDR3 DNA: TGTGCCAGCAGGGAGCGGGGGGGACCCTTCAATGAGCAGTTCTTC. This sequence encodes CASRERGGPFNEQFF.

This clonotype was found many times. The V gene is TRBV7-2, the J gene TRBJ1-1, with D hard to call. Trimming left V 5 bases short and J 2 bases short, with 12 bases between. Looked up from germline, CDR1 is SGHTA and CDR2 is FQGNSA. This CDR3 comprises 14 residues. The CDR3 spells CASSPTWGNTEAFF. CDR3 nucleotide sequence: TGTGCCAGCAGCCCCACCTGGGGAAACACTGAAGCTTTCTTT.

The V and J genes are TRBV11-2 and TRBJ1-2, with D unresolved. Germline values: CDR1 SGHAT, CDR2 FQNNGV. This CDR3 is built from 13 residues. Trimming cost V 1 base and J 6 bases, with 9 bases left between them. CDR3 region: CASSLGGRDGYTF. The CDR3 nucleotides are TGTGCCAGCAGCTTAGGCGGAAGGGATGGCTACACCTTC.